The table lists the clone carrying this T cell receptor (beta chain) with a few counts. Its target is unknown. The data originate from a study of T cell repertoires in cytomegalovirus infection. Study observations and caveats: The response measured ex vivo was dominated by TCR beta clonotypes (HLA-C-restricted and CMV-specific).

The CDR3 has 14 residues. V lost 5 bases and J 6 bases, leaving 13 bases between the germline ends. Via MiXCR, TCRdb re-called the reads, giving one row per CDR3 protein. The sample carries 630,000 or so distinct CDR3 sequences, 20% to 25% recorded once. This TCR was recovered from a human donor in good health (CMV status not recorded). Some clones in this sample may be carry-over from other donors' samples. This chain connects TRBV12-3 or TRBV12-4 to TRBJ2-2; possibly TRBD1 for D (6 bases). The sequenced material came from CD8+ T cells from PBMCs. CDR3 nucleotides: TGTGCCAGCAGTGCTAGGGGGTCGGCCGGGGAGCTGTTTTTT. Protein sequence: CASSARGSAGELFF.